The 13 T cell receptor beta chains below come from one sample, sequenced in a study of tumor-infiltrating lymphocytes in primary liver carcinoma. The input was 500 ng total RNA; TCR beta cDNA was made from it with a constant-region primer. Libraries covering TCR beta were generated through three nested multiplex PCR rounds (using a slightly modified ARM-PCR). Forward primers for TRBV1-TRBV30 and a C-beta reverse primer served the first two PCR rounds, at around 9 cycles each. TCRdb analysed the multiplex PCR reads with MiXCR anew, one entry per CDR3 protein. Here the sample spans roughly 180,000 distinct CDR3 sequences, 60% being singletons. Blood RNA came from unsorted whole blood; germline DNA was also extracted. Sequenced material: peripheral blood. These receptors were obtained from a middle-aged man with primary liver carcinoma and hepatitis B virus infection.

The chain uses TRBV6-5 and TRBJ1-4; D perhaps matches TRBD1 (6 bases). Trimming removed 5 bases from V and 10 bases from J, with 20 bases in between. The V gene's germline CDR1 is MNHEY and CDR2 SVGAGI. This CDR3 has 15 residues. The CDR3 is CASSRGPGEAGKLFF. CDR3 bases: TGTGCCAGCAGTCGGGGTCCAGGGGAGGCGGGAAAACTGTTTTTT.

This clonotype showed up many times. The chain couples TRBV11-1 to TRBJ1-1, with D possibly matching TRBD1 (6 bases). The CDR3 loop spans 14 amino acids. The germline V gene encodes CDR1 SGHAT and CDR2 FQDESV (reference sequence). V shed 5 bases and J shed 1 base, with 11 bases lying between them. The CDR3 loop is CASSPRRGNTEAFF. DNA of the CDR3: TGTGCCAGCAGCCCTCGCAGGGGGAACACTGAAGCTTTCTTT. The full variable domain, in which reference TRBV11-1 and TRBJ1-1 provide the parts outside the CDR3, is EAEVAQSPRYKITEKSQAVAFWCDPISGHATLYWYRQILGQGPELLVQFQDESVVDDSQLPKDRFSAERLKGVDSTLKIQPAELGDSAMYLCASSPRRGNTEAFFGQGTRLTVV.

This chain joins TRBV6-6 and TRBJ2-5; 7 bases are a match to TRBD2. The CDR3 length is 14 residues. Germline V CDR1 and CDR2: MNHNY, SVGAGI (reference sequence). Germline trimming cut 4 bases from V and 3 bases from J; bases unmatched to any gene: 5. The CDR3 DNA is TGTGCCAGCAGTTCCCCCCGGGGGGAAGAGACCCAGTACTTC. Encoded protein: CASSSPRGEETQYF.

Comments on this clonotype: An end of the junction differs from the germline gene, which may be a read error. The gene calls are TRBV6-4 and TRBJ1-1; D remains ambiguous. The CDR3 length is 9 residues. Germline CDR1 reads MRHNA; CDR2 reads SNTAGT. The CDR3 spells CRGRTEALF. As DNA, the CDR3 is TGTCGGGGTCGGACTGAAGCTCTCTTT.

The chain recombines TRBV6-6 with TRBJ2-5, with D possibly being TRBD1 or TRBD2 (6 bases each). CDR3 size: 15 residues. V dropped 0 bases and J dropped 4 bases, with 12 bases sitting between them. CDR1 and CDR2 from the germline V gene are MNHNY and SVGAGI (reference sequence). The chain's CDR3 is CASSYSGGQGETQYF. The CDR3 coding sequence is TGTGCCAGCAGTTACTCTGGGGGGCAGGGAGAGACCCAGTACTTC.

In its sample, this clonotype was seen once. The CDR3 coding sequence is TGTGCCAGCAGCCCGTTAGCGGGAGGGCCGAGGGCCAAGGAGCTGTTTTTT. It encodes CASSPLAGGPRAKELFF. V gene TRBV11-2 combines with J gene TRBJ2-2; 11 bases agree with TRBD2. The V gene's germline CDR1 is SGHAT and CDR2 FQNNGV. J gave up 10 bases and V 5 bases, and 15 bases lay outside the gene matches. The CDR3 has 17 amino acids.

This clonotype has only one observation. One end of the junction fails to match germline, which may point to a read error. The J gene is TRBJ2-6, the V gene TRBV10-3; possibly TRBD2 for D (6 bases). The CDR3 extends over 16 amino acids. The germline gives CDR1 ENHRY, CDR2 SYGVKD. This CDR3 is CAISEAWTTGANVMTF. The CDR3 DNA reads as TGTGCCATCAGTGAAGCCTGGACTACTGGGGCCAACGTCATGACTTTC.

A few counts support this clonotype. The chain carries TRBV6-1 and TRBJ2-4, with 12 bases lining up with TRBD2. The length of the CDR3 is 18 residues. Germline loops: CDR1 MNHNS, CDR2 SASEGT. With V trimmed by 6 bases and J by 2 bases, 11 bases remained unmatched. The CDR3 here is CASSELAGGLGTKNIQYF. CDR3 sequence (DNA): TGTGCCAGCAGCGAACTAGCGGGAGGCCTAGGGACCAAAAACATTCAGTACTTC.

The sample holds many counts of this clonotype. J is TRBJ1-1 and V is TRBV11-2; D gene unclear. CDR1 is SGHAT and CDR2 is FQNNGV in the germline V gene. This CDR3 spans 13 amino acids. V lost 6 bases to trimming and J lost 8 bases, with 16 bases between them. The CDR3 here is CASSAGFSWEAFF. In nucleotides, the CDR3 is TGTGCCAGCAGTGCCGGGTTCTCATGGGAAGCTTTCTTT.

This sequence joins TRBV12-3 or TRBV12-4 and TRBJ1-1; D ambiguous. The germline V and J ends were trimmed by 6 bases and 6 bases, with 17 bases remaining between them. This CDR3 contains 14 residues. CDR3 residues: CASSPHHDGPEAFF. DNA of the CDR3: TGTGCCAGCAGCCCTCATCACGATGGGCCTGAAGCTTTCTTT.

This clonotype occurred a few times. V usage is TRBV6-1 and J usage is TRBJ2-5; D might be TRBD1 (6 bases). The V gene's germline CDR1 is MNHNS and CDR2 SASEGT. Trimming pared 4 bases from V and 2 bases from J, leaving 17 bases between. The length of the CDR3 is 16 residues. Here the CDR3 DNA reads TGTGCCAGCAGTGTGGGCAGGGGAAGAGGGCAAGAGACCCAGTACTTC. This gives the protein CASSVGRGRGQETQYF.

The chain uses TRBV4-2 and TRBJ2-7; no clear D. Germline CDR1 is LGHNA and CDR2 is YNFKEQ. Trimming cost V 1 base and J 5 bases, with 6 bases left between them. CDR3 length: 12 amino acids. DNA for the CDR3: TGTGCCAGCAGCCAAGGTACCCACGAGCAGTACTTC. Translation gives CASSQGTHEQYF.

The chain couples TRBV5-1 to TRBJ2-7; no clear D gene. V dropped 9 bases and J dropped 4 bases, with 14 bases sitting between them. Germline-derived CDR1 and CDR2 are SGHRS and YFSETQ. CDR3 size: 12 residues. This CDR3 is CANRLDRYEQYF. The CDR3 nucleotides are TGCGCCAACAGATTGGACCGATACGAGCAGTACTTC.